Listed here are 21 T cell receptor beta chains from one sample, sequenced in a study of cytomegalovirus exposure and HLA in healthy donors. The PCR ran on 60 Vbeta and 13 Jbeta primers. Generated by immunoSEQ multiplex PCR, the TCRdb table keeps only in-frame clones and is missing some. Altogether 100,000 to 150,000 clones are present, roughly four fifths being singletons, with the ten largest covering 2.5% to 3.5%. What was sequenced was PBMCs. The receptors originated from a boy aged 2 to 10 in good health and CMV-seronegative.

The V call is TRBV4-1, the J call TRBJ2-5; 10 nucleotides match TRBD1. The CDR3 contains 16 residues. V trimming: 5 bases; J trimming: 2 bases; junction bases outside the gene matches: 8. CDR1 is MGHRA, CDR2 YSYEKL, per germline. CDR3: CASSTGDRGGQETQYF. CDR3 nucleotide sequence: TGCGCCAGCAGCACCGGGGACAGGGGTGGTCAAGAGACCCAGTACTTC.

V usage is TRBV9 and J usage is TRBJ1-3; 7 bases match TRBD1. Trimming removed 4 bases from V and 2 bases from J; junction bases left unmatched: 12. The V gene's germline CDR1 is SGDLS and CDR2 YYNGEE. The CDR3 has 17 residues. CDR3 amino acids: CASSTPGTAKAGNTIYF. As DNA, the CDR3 is TGTGCCAGCAGCACCCCCGGGACAGCAAAAGCTGGAAACACCATATATTTT.

This clone was observed once. The chain couples TRBV11-2 to TRBJ2-3, with TRBD2 matching over 7 bases. V gave up 0 bases and J gave up 1 base; unmatched junction bases: 1. This CDR3 is built from 15 residues. Per the germline V gene, CDR1 is SGHAT and CDR2 is FQNNGV. CDR3 in amino acids: CASSLEGGGTDTQYF. Here the CDR3 DNA reads TGTGCCAGCAGCTTAGAGGGGGGGGGCACAGATACGCAGTATTTT.

The chain recombines TRBV5-1 with TRBJ2-1, with 10 bases that match TRBD2. V trimming: 7 bases; J trimming: 6 bases; junction bases outside the gene matches: 4. CDR1 SGHRS and CDR2 YFSETQ come from the germline V gene. The CDR3 is made up of 13 amino acids. CDR3 nucleotides: TGCGCCAGCCAAGCGGGAGGGTCCAATGAGCAGTTCTTC. It specifies CASQAGGSNEQFF.

The J gene is TRBJ2-3, the V gene TRBV6-6; possible D gene TRBD2, 5 bases. The CDR3 is 15 amino acids. Germline-derived CDR1 and CDR2 are MNHNY and SVGAGI (reference sequence). Trimming left V 5 bases short and J 1 base short, with 13 bases between. CDR3 amino acids: CASSAGESGTDTQYF. CDR3 nucleotides: TGTGCCAGCAGTGCTGGGGAGTCTGGCACAGATACGCAGTATTTT.

The chain is built from TRBV4-2 and TRBJ2-1; D is unresolved. This CDR3 has 15 amino acids. Germline V lookup: CDR1 LGHNA, CDR2 YNFKEQ. V lost 6 bases and J 0 bases, leaving 12 bases between the germline ends. This CDR3 is CASRLSKYSYNEQFF. The CDR3 nucleotides read TGTGCCAGCAGACTAAGTAAGTACTCCTACAATGAGCAGTTCTTC.

This clone was seen only once. The chain uses TRBV30 and TRBJ1-1, with TRBD1 identical over 8 bases. The junction had 8 bases not matched to a gene; V was cut back by 2 bases and J by 6 bases. CDR1 is GTSNPN, CDR2 SVGIG, per germline (reference sequence). CDR3 length equals 14 residues. CDR3 DNA sequence: TGTGCCTGGAGTACCGGACAGGGCGTCCCTGAAGCTTTCTTT. It specifies CAWSTGQGVPEAFF.

The J gene is TRBJ2-1, the V gene TRBV5-6; tentative D call: TRBD1 (5 bases). Trimming removed 0 bases from V and 0 bases from J, with 16 bases in between. Germline CDR1 reads SGHDT; CDR2 reads YYEEEE. The CDR3 is 18 amino acids. Here the CDR3 DNA reads TGTGCCAGCAGCTTGGGACCCCCTGGGGCGAGCTCCTACAATGAGCAGTTCTTC. The encoded protein is CASSLGPPGASSYNEQFF.

The rearrangement links TRBV5-1 to TRBJ1-1; D may be TRBD1 (6 bases). Germline CDR1 SGHRS, CDR2 YFSETQ. The germline V and J ends were trimmed by 4 bases and 2 bases, with 12 bases remaining between them. The CDR3 runs to 14 residues. CDR3 sequence: CASSQGQRNTEAFF. CDR3 in DNA: TGCGCCAGCAGCCAAGGACAGAGAAACACTGAAGCTTTCTTT.

The chain has TRBV19 and TRBJ1-1; TRBD1 agrees at 8 bases. The CDR3 has 17 residues. The V segment lost 5 bases and the J segment 5 bases; nucleotides outside the gene matches: 16. The germline gives CDR1 LNHDA, CDR2 SQIVND (reference sequence). CDR3 sequence (DNA): TGTGCCAGTAGTTTAGTTGGCGGACAGGGTCAGGGGACTGAAGCTTTCTTT. Translating it yields CASSLVGGQGQGTEAFF.

The chain is built from TRBV4-1 and TRBJ2-3; D is possibly TRBD2 (6 bases). CDR3 length equals 15 residues. The V gene's germline CDR1 is MGHRA and CDR2 YSYEKL. Trimming took 4 bases from V and 0 from J, leaving 11 bases between them. CDR3 protein: CASSPTSPSTDTQYF. The CDR3 nucleotides are TGCGCCAGCAGCCCTACTAGCCCCAGCACAGATACGCAGTATTTT.

The chain combines TRBV7-6 with TRBJ2-3; perhaps TRBD1 as D (5 bases). From germline, CDR1 is SGHVS and CDR2 FNYEAQ. The CDR3 spans 15 residues. The V and J ends lost 2 bases and 2 bases respectively, with 11 bases between them. CDR3 nucleotide sequence: TGTGCCAGCAGCTTATACGCAGGGAACACAGATACGCAGTATTTT. The encoded protein is CASSLYAGNTDTQYF.

The rearrangement joins TRBV16 to TRBJ2-7, with 9 bases fitting TRBD2. Germline lookup yields CDR1 KGHSY and CDR2 FQNENV. V lost 2 bases to trimming and J lost 6 bases; unmatched junction nucleotides: 8. The CDR3 spans 15 residues. The chain's CDR3 is CASSQLIAGVGEQYV. Here the CDR3 DNA reads TGTGCCAGCAGCCAACTCATAGCGGGAGTAGGCGAGCAGTACGTC.

This chain joins TRBV2 and TRBJ2-7, with 9 bases that match TRBD1. V shed 2 bases, J shed 3 bases, and the junction held 8 bases outside the gene matches. The CDR3 runs to 16 residues. Germline values: CDR1 SNHLY, CDR2 FYNNEI. For the CDR3, the DNA is TGTGCCAGCAGTGAACGGGACAGGGCTTGGGGCTACGAGCAGTACGTC. Translation: CASSERDRAWGYEQYV.

CDR3: CAIREDRAPANYGYTF. The CDR3 nucleotides are TGTGCCATCAGGGAAGACAGGGCACCCGCTAACTATGGCTACACCTTC. The chain links TRBV10-3 to TRBJ1-2; 7 bases are a match to TRBD1. Per the germline V gene, CDR1 is ENHRY and CDR2 is SYGVKD. With 6 bases clipped from V and 0 bases from J, the junction kept 10 bases outside the gene matches. The CDR3 length is 16 residues.

The chain links TRBV15 to TRBJ2-7; 8 bases agree with TRBD2. The CDR3 sequence is 17 residues long. CDR1 and CDR2 from the germline V gene are LNHNV and YYDKDF (reference sequence). V gave up 4 bases and J gave up 2 bases; unmatched junction bases: 13. As DNA, the CDR3 is TGTGCCACCAGCACTCTGGGAGCGGGGGTTCAACCCTACGAGCAGTACTTC. This translates into CATSTLGAGVQPYEQYF.

This sequence joins TRBV10-3 and TRBJ1-1; unclear D gene. The CDR3 sequence is 14 residues long. Trimming removed 5 bases at V and 0 bases at J, with 10 bases between. Germline V gives CDR1 ENHRY, CDR2 SYGVKD. CDR3 loop: CAISRTVMNTEAFF. The CDR3 DNA is TGTGCCATCAGTCGAACAGTCATGAACACTGAAGCTTTCTTT.

The chain has TRBV5-4 and TRBJ2-3, with D possibly being TRBD2 (6 bases). Trimming removed 0 bases from V and 1 base from J, with 12 bases in between. The CDR3 is made up of 16 amino acids. Germline V CDR1 and CDR2: SGHNT, YYREEE (reference sequence). CDR3 in DNA: TGTGCCAGCAGCTTGGGTGCCGGGAGAGGCACAGATACGCAGTATTTT. It codes for CASSLGAGRGTDTQYF.

In DNA, the CDR3 is TGTGCCAGCAGTGACAGCCACCCCGGGGAGCTGTTTTTT. This sequence encodes CASSDSHPGELFF. J is TRBJ2-2 and V is TRBV6-4, with D hard to call. V lost 2 bases to trimming and J lost 6 bases, with 7 bases between them. Germline V gives CDR1 MRHNA, CDR2 SNTAGT. This CDR3 contains 13 residues.

The chain has TRBV7-9 and TRBJ1-3; a possible D gene is TRBD1 (5 bases). The germline V gene encodes CDR1 SEHNR and CDR2 FQNEAQ (reference sequence). The CDR3 is 18 amino acids. V lost 7 bases and J lost 0, with 22 bases in between. The CDR3 DNA reads as TGTGCCAGCACCCCCCCCTCCGACAGCGTCTTCTCTGGAAACACCATATATTTT. Translated, it gives CASTPPSDSVFSGNTIYF.

This chain connects TRBV15 to TRBJ1-1, with 7 positions matching TRBD1. The J segment lost 1 base and the V segment lost 8 bases, leaving 4 bases of the junction unmatched. The germline CDR1 and CDR2 sequences are LNHNV and YYDKDF (reference sequence). The CDR3 runs 13 residues. CDR3 coding DNA: TGTGCCACCTCCGGGACAGAGAACACTGAAGCTTTCTTT. It codes for CATSGTENTEAFF.